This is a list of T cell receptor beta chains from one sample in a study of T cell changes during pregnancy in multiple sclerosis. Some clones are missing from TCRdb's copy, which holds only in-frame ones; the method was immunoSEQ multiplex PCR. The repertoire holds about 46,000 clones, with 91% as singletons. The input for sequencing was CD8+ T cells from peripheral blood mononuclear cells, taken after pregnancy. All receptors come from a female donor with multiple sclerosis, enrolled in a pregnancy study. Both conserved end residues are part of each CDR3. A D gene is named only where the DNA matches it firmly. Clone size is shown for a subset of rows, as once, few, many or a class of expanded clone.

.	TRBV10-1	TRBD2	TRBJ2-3	CASSPGLAGGPGQYF	TGCGCCAGCAGTCCCGGACTAGCGGGCGGCCCAGGGCAGTATTTT
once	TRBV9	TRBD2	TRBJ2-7	CASSVASGGASYEQYF	TGTGCCAGCAGCGTAGCTAGCGGGGGTGCTTCCTACGAGCAGTACTTC
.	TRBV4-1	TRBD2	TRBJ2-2	CASSQVWREGETGELFF	TGCGCCAGCAGCCAAGTTTGGCGGGAGGGGGAAACCGGGGAGCTGTTTTTT
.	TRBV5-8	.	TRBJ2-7	CASSPRAGRYEQYF	TGTGCCAGCAGCCCCAGGGCAGGGAGGTACGAGCAGTACTTC
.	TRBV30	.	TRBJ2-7	CAWSPGFDEQYF	TGTGCCTGGAGTCCAGGGTTCGACGAGCAGTACTTC
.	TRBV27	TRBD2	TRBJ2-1	CASTPGTSGYNEQFF	TGTGCCAGCACCCCCGGGACTAGCGGATACAATGAGCAGTTCTTC
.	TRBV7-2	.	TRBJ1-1	CASSSMRMNTEAFF	TGTGCCAGCAGCTCGATGAGAATGAACACTGAAGCTTTCTTT
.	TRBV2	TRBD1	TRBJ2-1	CATSGQVSSYNEQFF	TGTGCCACCTCCGGACAGGTGAGCTCCTACAATGAGCAGTTCTTC
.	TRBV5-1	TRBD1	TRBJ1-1	CASSLDGRGFESLTEAFF	TGCGCCAGCAGCTTGGATGGCAGGGGGTTTGAAAGTCTAACTGAAGCTTTCTTT
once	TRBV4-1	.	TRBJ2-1	CASSQEERLAYNEQFF	TGCGCCAGCAGCCAAGAGGAGCGGCTAGCCTACAATGAGCAGTTCTTC
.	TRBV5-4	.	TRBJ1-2	CASSTGTLYGYTF	TGTGCCAGCAGCACTGGGACTCTCTATGGCTACACCTTC
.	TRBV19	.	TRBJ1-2	CASSWGGGDGYTF	TGTGCCAGTAGTTGGGGCGGGGGTGATGGCTACACCTTC
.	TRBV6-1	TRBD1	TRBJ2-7	CASSDRDREFYEQYF	TGTGCCAGCAGTGATAGGGACAGGGAATTCTACGAGCAGTACTTC
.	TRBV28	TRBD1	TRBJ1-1	CASSSHTRRQGGFF	TGTGCCAGCAGTTCCCATACCCGCCGACAGGGGGGTTTCTTT
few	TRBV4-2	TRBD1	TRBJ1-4	CASSQEDWTGRGKLFF	TGTGCCAGCAGCCAAGAAGACTGGACAGGTAGAGGAAAACTGTTTTTT
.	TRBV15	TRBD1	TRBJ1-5	CATSRDGTGAQPQHF	TGTGCCACCAGCAGAGACGGGACAGGGGCTCAGCCCCAGCATTTT
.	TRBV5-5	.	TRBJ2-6	CASSLERVPSFGGANVLTF	TGTGCCAGCAGCTTGGAGAGGGTTCCTTCCTTTGGTGGGGCCAACGTCCTGACTTTC
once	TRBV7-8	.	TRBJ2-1	CASSLRSQYNEQFF	TGTGCCAGCAGCTTAAGATCACAGTACAATGAGCAGTTCTTC
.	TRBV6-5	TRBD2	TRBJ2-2	CASTRGGVGTGELFF	TGTGCCAGCACTCGCGGGGGGGTGGGGACCGGGGAGCTGTTTTTT
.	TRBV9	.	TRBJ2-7	CASSVTGDEQYF	TGTGCCAGCAGCGTAACGGGGGACGAGCAGTACTTC
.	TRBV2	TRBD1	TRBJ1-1	CASPEDREGELEEAFF	TGTGCCAGCCCAGAGGACAGGGAAGGGGAGCTGGAAGAAGCTTTCTTT
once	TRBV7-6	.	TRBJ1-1	CASSFPGVDTEAFF	TGTGCCAGCAGCTTCCCAGGGGTCGACACTGAAGCTTTCTTT
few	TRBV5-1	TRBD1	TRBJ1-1	CASSLEGARTEAFF	TGCGCCAGCAGCTTAGAGGGGGCGAGGACTGAAGCTTTCTTT
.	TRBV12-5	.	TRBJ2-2	CASGNTDYGELFF	TGTGCTAGTGGTAACACCGACTACGGGGAGCTGTTTTTT
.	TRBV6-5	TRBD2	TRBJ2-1	CASSYGAGVYNEQFF	TGTGCCAGCAGTTATGGAGCGGGAGTTTACAATGAGCAGTTCTTC
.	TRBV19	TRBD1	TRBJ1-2	CASRNVGQGLSGYTF	TGTGCCAGTAGAAATGTCGGACAGGGGTTGAGTGGCTACACCTTC
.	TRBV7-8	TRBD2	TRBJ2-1	CASSSTSGLAVGEQFF	TGTGCCAGCAGCTCCACCTCCGGACTAGCCGTCGGGGAGCAGTTCTTC